These 18 T cell receptor beta chains share one sample of origin, sequenced in a study of cytomegalovirus exposure and HLA in healthy donors. PCR used 60 Vbeta primers and 13 Jbeta primers. Measured with immunoSEQ multiplex PCR; TCRdb has only the in-frame clones, and not every one. The sample lists under 200,000 clones, under 80% occurring once. The sequencing input was PBMCs. The receptors were sampled from a woman aged 25 to 39 in good health and CMV-seronegative.

This chain connects TRBV5-1 to TRBJ2-2; TRBD2 agrees at 9 bases. Germline trimming cut 0 bases from V and 3 bases from J; bases unmatched to any gene: 6. The germline gives CDR1 SGHRS, CDR2 YFSETQ. This CDR3 contains 17 residues. The CDR3 region has the DNA TGCGCCAGCAGCTTGGCCTTAGCGGGGGCGTACACCGGGGAGCTGTTTTTT. It encodes CASSLALAGAYTGELFF.

V gene TRBV30 combines with J gene TRBJ2-5; a weak D match, TRBD2 (6 bases). The CDR3 covers 12 residues. CDR1 and CDR2 from the germline V gene are GTSNPN and SVGIG (reference sequence). V was shortened by 5 bases and J by 5 bases, with 12 bases between the two germline ends. CDR3 sequence reads: CAWGVGGETQYF. DNA for the CDR3: TGTGCCTGGGGGGTGGGGGGTGAGACCCAGTACTTC.

This chain links TRBV14 with TRBJ1-2; the match to TRBD1 covers 9 bases. The V gene's germline CDR1 is SGHDN and CDR2 FVKESK. This CDR3 is built from 14 residues. V was clipped by 9 bases and J by 4 bases; unmatched bases: 9. CDR3 in amino acids: CASPGQGLFYGYTF. DNA for the CDR3: TGTGCCAGTCCGGGACAGGGCCTTTTCTATGGCTACACCTTC.

V usage is TRBV30 and J usage is TRBJ1-3, with D maybe TRBD1 (6 bases). Deletions cut 7 bases from V and 4 bases from J, with 23 bases between. This CDR3 has 16 residues. The V gene's germline CDR1 is GTSNPN and CDR2 SVGIG (reference sequence). CDR3 sequence: CAYAMAGGFTGNTIYF. The CDR3, as DNA: TGTGCCTACGCTATGGCGGGGGGCTTTACGGGAAACACCATATATTTT.

Points on this clone: An end of the junction does not agree with germline; a read error may underlie this. The chain joins TRBV7-7 to TRBJ2-7; 9 nucleotides align to TRBD1. Germline CDR1 is SSHAT and CDR2 is FNYEAQ (reference sequence). The CDR3 has 15 amino acids. CDR3 amino acids: CASSLGTGTLYEQYF. The CDR3 DNA follows: TGTGCTAGCAGCTTAGGGACAGGGACTCTCTACGAGCAGTACTTC.

V and J are TRBV18 and TRBJ2-3; D possibly corresponds to TRBD2 (6 bases). Trimming stripped 0 bases from V and 2 bases from J, with 9 bases between. Germline CDR1 and CDR2: KGHSH and LQKENI. The CDR3 runs 15 residues. The CDR3 region is CASSPPGLLTDTQYF. The CDR3 DNA reads TGTGCCAGCTCACCACCGGGACTCCTCACAGATACGCAGTATTTT.

A note on this clone: A junction end diverges from the germline sequence, so it may reflect a read error. The gene calls are TRBV6-1 and TRBJ1-1; no reliable D call. From germline, CDR1 is MNHNS and CDR2 SASEGT. CDR3 length: 11 amino acids. The CDR3 sequence: CASSYMTVAFF. The CDR3 DNA is TGTGCCAGCAGTTACATGACTGTAGCTTTCTTT.

V gene TRBV10-3 combines with J gene TRBJ1-4; D is unclear. Between the trimmed V and J ends, which lost 10 bases and 0 bases, there was a span of 12 bases. Germline V gives CDR1 ENHRY, CDR2 SYGVKD. The CDR3 has 14 residues. Here the CDR3 DNA reads TGTGCCACCAGGACTGAGGCAACTAATGAAAAACTGTTTTTT. It yields the protein CATRTEATNEKLFF.

The chain links TRBV7-9 to TRBJ2-1; 8 bases align to TRBD2. CDR1 and CDR2 (germline): SEHNR, FQNEAQ (reference sequence). CDR3 size: 12 residues. Trimming cost V 4 bases and J 13 bases; bases outside gene matches: 6. This CDR3 reads CASSSGLVGQFF. The CDR3 DNA reads TGTGCCAGCAGCTCGGGACTAGTGGGACAGTTCTTC.

This clone was recorded a few times. This sequence joins TRBV19 and TRBJ1-1; the D gene is possibly TRBD1 (5 bases). Trimming took off 3 bases at V and 3 bases at J, with 11 bases between the two ends. The germline CDR1 and CDR2 sequences are LNHDA and SQIVND (reference sequence). The CDR3 covers 14 residues. The CDR3 DNA reads as TGTGCCAGTAGTATTTGGGGCGTTTACACTGAAGCTTTCTTT. Protein sequence: CASSIWGVYTEAFF. Supplemented by reference TRBV19 and TRBJ1-1, the full variable domain reads DGGITQSPKYLFRKEGQNVTLSCEQNLNHDAMYWYRQDPGQGLRLIYYSQIVNDFQKGDIAEGYSVSREKKESFPLTVTSAQKNPTAFYLCASSIWGVYTEAFFGQGTRLTVV.

This chain links TRBV5-1 with TRBJ1-1; 8 bases fit TRBD1. J was trimmed by 5 bases and V by 3 bases; bases with no gene match: 9. Germline V CDR1 and CDR2: SGHRS, YFSETQ. The CDR3 loop spans 15 amino acids. CDR3 coding DNA: TGCGCCAGCAGCTCCTTTGGACAGGGATGGACTGAAGCTTTCTTT. Protein product: CASSSFGQGWTEAFF.

In its sample, this clone was seen a few times. The genes are TRBV5-6 and TRBJ2-7; D unresolved. Per germline, CDR1 SGHDT and CDR2 YYEEEE. This CDR3 contains 13 residues. The V gene lost 3 bases and the J gene lost 1 base, with 8 bases spanning the gap. The CDR3 region is CASSSVLSYEQYF. In DNA form, the CDR3 reads TGTGCCAGCAGCTCCGTTTTGTCCTACGAGCAGTACTTC.

V is TRBV5-4 and J is TRBJ2-1, with 10 bases matching TRBD1. This CDR3 region has 16 residues. Germline loops: CDR1 SGHNT, CDR2 YYREEE (reference sequence). With V trimmed by 4 bases and J by 2 bases, 6 bases remained unmatched. The CDR3 DNA reads TGTGCCAGCAGCCTTGACGGGACAGGGGCCTACAATGAGCAGTTCTTC. Protein: CASSLDGTGAYNEQFF.

This clone turned up a few times. The rearrangement uses TRBV7-9 and TRBJ1-2; weak D call: TRBD1 (6 bases). Looked up from germline, CDR1 is SEHNR and CDR2 is FQNEAQ (reference sequence). CDR3 length equals 17 residues. V lost 6 bases and J 4 bases, leaving 24 bases between the germline ends. The CDR3 DNA follows: TGTGCCAGCAGTAGTGGGAGGGGGGAACAGCTCATCTATGGCTACACCTTC. As protein: CASSSGRGEQLIYGYTF.

The chain couples TRBV5-4 to TRBJ1-1, with D possibly being TRBD1 (6 bases). This CDR3 region has 16 residues. V was shortened by 4 bases and J by 0 bases, with 16 bases between the two germline ends. Germline-derived CDR1 and CDR2 are SGHNT and YYREEE (reference sequence). In DNA form, the CDR3 reads TGTGCCAGCAGCCCGCGGGGGGGGCCAGTGAACACTGAAGCTTTCTTT. Amino acids: CASSPRGGPVNTEAFF. The full variable domain, rest sourced from reference TRBV5-4 and TRBJ1-1, is ETGVTQSPTHLIKTRGQQVTLRCSSQSGHNTVSWYQQALGQGPQFIFQYYREEENGRGNFPPRFSGLQFPNYSSELNVNALELDDSALYLCASSPRGGPVNTEAFFGQGTRLTVV.

The count of this clone is one. The genes are TRBV7-8 and TRBJ2-6; weak D call: TRBD2 (5 bases). The ends were cut back, 5 bases at V and 0 bases at J, with 11 bases in the middle. Germline V lookup: CDR1 SGHVS, CDR2 FQNEAQ. The CDR3 runs to 16 residues. CDR3: CASSPGGFSGANVLTF. DNA of the CDR3: TGTGCCAGCAGCCCAGGAGGATTCTCTGGGGCCAACGTCCTGACTTTC. Filled out from reference TRBV7-8 and TRBJ2-6, the complete variable domain reads GAGVSQSPRYKVAKRGQDVALRCDPISGHVSLFWYQQALGQGPEFLTYFQNEAQLDKSGLPSDRFFAERPEGSVSTLKIQRTQQEDSAVYLCASSPGGFSGANVLTFGAGSRLTVL.

J is TRBJ1-2 and V is TRBV7-9; TRBD1 is a possible D gene (5 bases). The length of the CDR3 is 12 residues. The germline V gene has CDR1 SEHNR and CDR2 FQNEAQ (reference sequence). V was shortened by 8 bases and J by 6 bases, with 13 bases between the two germline ends. CDR3 amino acids: CASRRQLDGYTF. The DNA of the CDR3 is TGTGCCAGCCGAAGACAGCTGGATGGCTACACCTTC.

The chain combines TRBV7-8 with TRBJ2-1, with 8 nucleotides matching TRBD2. J was trimmed by 5 bases and V by 2 bases; bases with no gene match: 17. This CDR3 is built from 19 residues. CDR1 and CDR2 (germline): SGHVS, FQNEAQ. CDR3 DNA sequence: TGTGCCAGCAGCTTACTTTCCTTAACCGGGACTAGTTTAAACAATGAGCAGTTCTTC. This encodes CASSLLSLTGTSLNNEQFF.